Below, 2 T cell receptor beta chains from the same sample are listed, as sequenced in a study of human T cells and chemical hapten exposure. Time point: patch test 1, 2 weeks after DPC sensitization. This sample's treatment: therapeutic diphenylcyclopropenone sensitization with weekly scalp DPC. TCRdb itself ran the RACE reads through MiXCR, one entry per CDR3 protein. The sample shows more than 150,000 distinct CDR3 sequences, 14% of them seen only once. The sequenced sample was whole blood, obtained in connection with sensitization to the hapten diphenylcyclopropenone (DPC). Source of these receptors: a woman aged 30 to 39 with alopecia areata. Some clones in this sample may be carry-over from other donors' samples.

This clonotype was counted a few times. The CDR3 nucleotides read TGTGCCAGCAGAACCGGGGGGGCCGGAGAGACCCAGTACTTC. Amino acid sequence: CASRTGGAGETQYF. The chain is built from TRBV6-2 or TRBV6-3 and TRBJ2-5; 8 bases match TRBD2. With V trimmed by 6 bases and J by 4 bases, 7 bases remained unmatched. The germline gives CDR1 MNHEY, CDR2 SVGEGT. This CDR3 comprises 14 residues.

This chain links TRBV18 with TRBJ2-1, with TRBD2 matching over 12 bases. CDR3 size: 19 residues. Germline CDR1 reads KGHSH; CDR2 reads LQKENI. J lost 5 bases, V lost 4 bases, and 15 bases had no gene match. The CDR3 spells CASSRTSGNHNKRDNEQFF. The CDR3 nucleotides read TGTGCCAGCTCACGGACTAGCGGGAACCATAACAAGAGAGACAATGAGCAGTTCTTC.